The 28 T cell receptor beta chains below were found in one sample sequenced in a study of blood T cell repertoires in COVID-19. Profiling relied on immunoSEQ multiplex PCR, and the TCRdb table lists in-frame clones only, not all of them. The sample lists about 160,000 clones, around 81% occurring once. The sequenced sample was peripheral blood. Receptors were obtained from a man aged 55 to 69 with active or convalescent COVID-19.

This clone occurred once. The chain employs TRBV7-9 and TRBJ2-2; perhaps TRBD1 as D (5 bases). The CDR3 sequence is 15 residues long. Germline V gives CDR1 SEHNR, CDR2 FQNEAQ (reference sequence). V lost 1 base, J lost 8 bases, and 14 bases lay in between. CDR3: CASSLGSGREGELFF. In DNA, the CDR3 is TGTGCCAGCAGCTTAGGGTCTGGCAGGGAAGGGGAGCTGTTTTTT.

CDR3 region: CASSSTSGEGGNTQYF. CDR3 coding DNA: TGTGCCAGCAGCTCGACCTCCGGGGAGGGGGGAAATACGCAGTATTTT. J is TRBJ2-3 and V is TRBV7-8, with a weak D call TRBD2 (7 bases). The CDR3 is 16 amino acids. Looked up from germline, CDR1 is SGHVS and CDR2 is FQNEAQ. Trimming left V 4 bases short and J 7 bases short, with 21 bases between.

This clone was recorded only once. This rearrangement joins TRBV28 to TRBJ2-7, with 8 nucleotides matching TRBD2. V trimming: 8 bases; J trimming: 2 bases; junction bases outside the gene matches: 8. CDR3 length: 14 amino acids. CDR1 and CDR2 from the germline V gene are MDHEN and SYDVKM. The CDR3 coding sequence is TGTGCCAGCGGGGCGGGAGGTGGGGCCTACGAGCAGTACTTC. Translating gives CASGAGGGAYEQYF.

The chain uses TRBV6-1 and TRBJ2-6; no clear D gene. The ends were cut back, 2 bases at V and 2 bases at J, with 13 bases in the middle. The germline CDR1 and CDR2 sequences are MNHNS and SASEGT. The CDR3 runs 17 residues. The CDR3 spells CASSESRPATGANVLTF. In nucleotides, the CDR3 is TGTGCCAGCAGTGAAAGTCGTCCAGCGACTGGGGCCAACGTCCTGACTTTC.

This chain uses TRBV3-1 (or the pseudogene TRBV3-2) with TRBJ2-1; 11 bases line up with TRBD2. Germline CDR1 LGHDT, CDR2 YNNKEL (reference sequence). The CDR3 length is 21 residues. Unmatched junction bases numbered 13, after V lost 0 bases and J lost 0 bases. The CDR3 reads CASSQDHSGTSGGSSYNEQFF. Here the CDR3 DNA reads TGTGCCAGCAGCCAAGACCATTCCGGGACTAGCGGAGGCAGCTCCTACAATGAGCAGTTCTTC.

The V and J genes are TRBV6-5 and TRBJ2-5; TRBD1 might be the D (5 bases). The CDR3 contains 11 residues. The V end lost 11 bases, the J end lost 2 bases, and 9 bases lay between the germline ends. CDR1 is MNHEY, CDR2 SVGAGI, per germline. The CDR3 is CAGRQQETQYF. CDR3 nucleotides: TGTGCCGGCCGACAGCAAGAGACCCAGTACTTC.

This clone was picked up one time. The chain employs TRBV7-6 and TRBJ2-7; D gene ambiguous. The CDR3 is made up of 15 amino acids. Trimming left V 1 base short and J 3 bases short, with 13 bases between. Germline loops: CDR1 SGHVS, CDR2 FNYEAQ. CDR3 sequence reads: CASSLGQAPYYEQYF. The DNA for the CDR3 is TGTGCCAGCAGCTTAGGGCAGGCTCCATACTACGAGCAGTACTTC. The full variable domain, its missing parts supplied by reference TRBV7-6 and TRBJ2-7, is GAGVSQSPRYKVTKRGQDVALRCDPISGHVSLYWYRQALGQGPEFLTYFNYEAQQDKSGLPNDRFSAERPEGSISTLTIQRTEQRDSAMYRCASSLGQAPYYEQYFGPGTRLTVT.

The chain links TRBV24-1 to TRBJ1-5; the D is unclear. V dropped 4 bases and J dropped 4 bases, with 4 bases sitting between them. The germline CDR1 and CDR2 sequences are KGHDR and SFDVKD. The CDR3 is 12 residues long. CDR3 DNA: TGTGCCACCAGTGACAGAAATCAGCCCCAGCATTTT. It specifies CATSDRNQPQHF.

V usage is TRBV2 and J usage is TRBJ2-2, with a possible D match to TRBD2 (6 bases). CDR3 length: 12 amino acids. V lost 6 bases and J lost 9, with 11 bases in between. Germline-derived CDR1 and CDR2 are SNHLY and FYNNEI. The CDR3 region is CASRGGDRELFF. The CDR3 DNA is TGTGCCAGCAGGGGGGGAGACAGGGAGCTGTTTTTT.

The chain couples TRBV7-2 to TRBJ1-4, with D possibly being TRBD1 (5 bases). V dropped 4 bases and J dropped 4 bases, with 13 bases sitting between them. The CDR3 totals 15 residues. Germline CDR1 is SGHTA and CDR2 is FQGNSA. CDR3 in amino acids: CASSSNSGINEKLFF. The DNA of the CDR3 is TGTGCCAGCAGCTCCAATTCAGGGATTAATGAAAAACTGTTTTTT.

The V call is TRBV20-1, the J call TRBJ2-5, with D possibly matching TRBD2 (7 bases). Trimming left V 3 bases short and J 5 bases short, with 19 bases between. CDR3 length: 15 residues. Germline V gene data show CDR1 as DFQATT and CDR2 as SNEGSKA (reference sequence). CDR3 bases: TGCAGTGCTAGTCCTCCTTCCGGGGGGCGGGAGACCCAGTACTTC. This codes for CSASPPSGGRETQYF.

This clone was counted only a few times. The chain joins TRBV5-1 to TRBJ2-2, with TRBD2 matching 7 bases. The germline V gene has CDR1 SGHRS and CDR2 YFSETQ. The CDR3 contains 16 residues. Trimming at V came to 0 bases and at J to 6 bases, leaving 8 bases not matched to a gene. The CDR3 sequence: CASSLGRTAGSGELFF. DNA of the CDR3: TGCGCCAGCAGCTTGGGACGAACAGCGGGGTCCGGGGAGCTGTTTTTT.

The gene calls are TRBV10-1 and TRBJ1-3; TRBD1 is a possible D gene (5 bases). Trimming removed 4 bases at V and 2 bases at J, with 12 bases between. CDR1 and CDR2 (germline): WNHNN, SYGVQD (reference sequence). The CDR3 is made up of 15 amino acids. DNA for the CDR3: TGCGCCAGCAGTGCGGGGGAATTAACTGGAAACACCATATATTTT. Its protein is CASSAGELTGNTIYF.

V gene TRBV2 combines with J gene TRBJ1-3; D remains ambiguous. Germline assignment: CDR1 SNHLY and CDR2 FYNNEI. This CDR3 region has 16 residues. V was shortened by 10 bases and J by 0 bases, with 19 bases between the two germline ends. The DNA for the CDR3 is TGTGCCACAACAACCGGAGAGATTTCCTCTGGAAACACCATATATTTT. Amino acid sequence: CATTTGEISSGNTIYF.

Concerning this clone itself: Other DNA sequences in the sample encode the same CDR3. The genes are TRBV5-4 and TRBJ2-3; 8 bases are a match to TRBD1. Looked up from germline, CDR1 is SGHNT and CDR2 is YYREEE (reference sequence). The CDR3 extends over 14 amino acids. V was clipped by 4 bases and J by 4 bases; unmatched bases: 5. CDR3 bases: TGTGCCAGCAGCCCCGGACAGGGCCCAGATACGCAGTATTTT. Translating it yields CASSPGQGPDTQYF.

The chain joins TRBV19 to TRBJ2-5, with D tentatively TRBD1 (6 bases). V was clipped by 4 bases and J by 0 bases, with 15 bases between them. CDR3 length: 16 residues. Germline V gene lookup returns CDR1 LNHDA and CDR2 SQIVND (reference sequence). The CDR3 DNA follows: TGTGCCAGTAGTAACCCCAGCGGACAGTACCAAGAGACCCAGTACTTC. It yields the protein CASSNPSGQYQETQYF. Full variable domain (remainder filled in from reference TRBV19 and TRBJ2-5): DGGITQSPKYLFRKEGQNVTLSCEQNLNHDAMYWYRQDPGQGLRLIYYSQIVNDFQKGDIAEGYSVSREKKESFPLTVTSAQKNPTAFYLCASSNPSGQYQETQYFGPGTRLLVL.

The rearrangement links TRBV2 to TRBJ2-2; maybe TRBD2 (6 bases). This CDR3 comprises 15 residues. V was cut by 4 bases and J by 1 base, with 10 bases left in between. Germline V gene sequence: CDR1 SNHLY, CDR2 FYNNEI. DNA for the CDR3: TGTGCCAGCAGTGTCGGGACTCTGAACACCGGGGAGCTGTTTTTT. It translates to CASSVGTLNTGELFF. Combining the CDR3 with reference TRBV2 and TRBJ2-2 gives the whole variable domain EPEVTQTPSHQVTQMGQEVILRCVPISNHLYFYWYRQILGQKVEFLVSFYNNEISEKSEIFDDQFSVERPDGSNFTLKIRSTKLEDSAMYFCASSVGTLNTGELFFGEGSRLTVL.

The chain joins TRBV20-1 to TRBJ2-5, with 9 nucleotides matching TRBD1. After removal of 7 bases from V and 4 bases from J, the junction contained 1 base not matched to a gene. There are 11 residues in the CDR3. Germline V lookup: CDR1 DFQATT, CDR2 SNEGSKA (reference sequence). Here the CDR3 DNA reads TGCAGTGAGACAGGGGGAGAGACCCAGTACTTC. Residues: CSETGGETQYF.

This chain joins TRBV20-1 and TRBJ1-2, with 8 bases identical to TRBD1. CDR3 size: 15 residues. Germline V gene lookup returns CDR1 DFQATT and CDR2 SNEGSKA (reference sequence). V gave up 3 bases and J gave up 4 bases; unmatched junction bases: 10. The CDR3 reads CSASGTGGVGYGYTF. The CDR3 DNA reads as TGCAGTGCTAGTGGCACAGGGGGGGTCGGCTATGGCTACACCTTC.

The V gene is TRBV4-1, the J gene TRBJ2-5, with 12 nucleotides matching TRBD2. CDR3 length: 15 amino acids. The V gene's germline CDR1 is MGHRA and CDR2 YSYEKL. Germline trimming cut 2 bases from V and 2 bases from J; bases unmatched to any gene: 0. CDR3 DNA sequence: TGCGCCAGCAGCCAACTAGCGGGGGGGCAAGAGACCCAGTACTTC. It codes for CASSQLAGGQETQYF.

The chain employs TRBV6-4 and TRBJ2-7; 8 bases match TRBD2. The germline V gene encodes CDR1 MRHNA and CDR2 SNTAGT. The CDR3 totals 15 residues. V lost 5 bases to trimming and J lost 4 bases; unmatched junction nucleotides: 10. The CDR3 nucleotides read TGTGCCAGCAGTCCCGGGGGGACTAGGGTTTACGAGCAGTACTTC. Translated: CASSPGGTRVYEQYF.

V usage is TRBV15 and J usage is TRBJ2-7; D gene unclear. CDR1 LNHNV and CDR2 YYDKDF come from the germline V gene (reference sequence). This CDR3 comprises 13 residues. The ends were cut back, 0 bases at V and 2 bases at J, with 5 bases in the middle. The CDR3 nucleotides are TGTGCCACCAGCAGAGATCTCGCCTACGAGCAGTACTTC. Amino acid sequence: CATSRDLAYEQYF.

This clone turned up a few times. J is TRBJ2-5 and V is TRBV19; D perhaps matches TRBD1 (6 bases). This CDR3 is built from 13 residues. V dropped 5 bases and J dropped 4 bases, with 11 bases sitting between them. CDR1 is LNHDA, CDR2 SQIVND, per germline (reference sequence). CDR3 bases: TGTGCCAGTAGTTCACAGGGTGGAGAGACCCAGTACTTC. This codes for CASSSQGGETQYF. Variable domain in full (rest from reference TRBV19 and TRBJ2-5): DGGITQSPKYLFRKEGQNVTLSCEQNLNHDAMYWYRQDPGQGLRLIYYSQIVNDFQKGDIAEGYSVSREKKESFPLTVTSAQKNPTAFYLCASSSQGGETQYFGPGTRLLVL.

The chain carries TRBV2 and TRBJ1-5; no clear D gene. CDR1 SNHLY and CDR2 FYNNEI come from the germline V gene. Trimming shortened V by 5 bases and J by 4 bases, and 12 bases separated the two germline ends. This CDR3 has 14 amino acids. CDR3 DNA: TGTGCCAGCAGTTTCGGACGGGGAAATCAGCCCCAGCATTTT. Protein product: CASSFGRGNQPQHF.

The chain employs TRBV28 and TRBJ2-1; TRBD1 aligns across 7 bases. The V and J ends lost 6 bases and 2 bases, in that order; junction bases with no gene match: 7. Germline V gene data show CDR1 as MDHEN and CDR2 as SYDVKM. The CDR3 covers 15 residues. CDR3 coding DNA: TGTGCCAGCAGCTCCGGGACAGCGACCTACAATGAGCAGTTCTTC. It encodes CASSSGTATYNEQFF. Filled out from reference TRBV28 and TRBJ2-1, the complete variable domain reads DVKVTQSSRYLVKRTGEKVFLECVQDMDHENMFWYRQDPGLGLRLIYFSYDVKMKEKGDIPEGYSVSREKKERFSLILESASTNQTSMYLCASSSGTATYNEQFFGPGTRLTVL.

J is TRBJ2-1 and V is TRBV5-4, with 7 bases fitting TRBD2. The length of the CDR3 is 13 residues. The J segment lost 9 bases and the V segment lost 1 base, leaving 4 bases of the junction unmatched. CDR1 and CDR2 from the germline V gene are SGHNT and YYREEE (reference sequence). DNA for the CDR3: TGTGCCAGCAGCTTGTCTTGGGGGGGTGAGCAGTTCTTC. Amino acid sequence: CASSLSWGGEQFF.

As DNA, the CDR3 is TGTGCCAGCAGCTTAGCAGGGGGGGTAACCTACAATGAGCAGTTCTTC. Translated, it gives CASSLAGGVTYNEQFF. This chain links TRBV7-2 with TRBJ2-1; possibly TRBD2 for D (7 bases). The CDR3 runs 16 residues. Trimming took 0 bases from V and 2 from J, leaving 11 bases between them. Germline values: CDR1 SGHTA, CDR2 FQGNSA.

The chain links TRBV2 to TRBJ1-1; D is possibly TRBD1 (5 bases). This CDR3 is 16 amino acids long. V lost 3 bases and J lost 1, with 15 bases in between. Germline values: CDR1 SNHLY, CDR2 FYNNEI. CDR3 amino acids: CASSDLRGHPNTEAFF. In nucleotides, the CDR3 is TGTGCCAGCAGTGACTTACGTGGACACCCGAACACTGAAGCTTTCTTT. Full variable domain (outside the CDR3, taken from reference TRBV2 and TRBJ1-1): EPEVTQTPSHQVTQMGQEVILRCVPISNHLYFYWYRQILGQKVEFLVSFYNNEISEKSEIFDDQFSVERPDGSNFTLKIRSTKLEDSAMYFCASSDLRGHPNTEAFFGQGTRLTVV.